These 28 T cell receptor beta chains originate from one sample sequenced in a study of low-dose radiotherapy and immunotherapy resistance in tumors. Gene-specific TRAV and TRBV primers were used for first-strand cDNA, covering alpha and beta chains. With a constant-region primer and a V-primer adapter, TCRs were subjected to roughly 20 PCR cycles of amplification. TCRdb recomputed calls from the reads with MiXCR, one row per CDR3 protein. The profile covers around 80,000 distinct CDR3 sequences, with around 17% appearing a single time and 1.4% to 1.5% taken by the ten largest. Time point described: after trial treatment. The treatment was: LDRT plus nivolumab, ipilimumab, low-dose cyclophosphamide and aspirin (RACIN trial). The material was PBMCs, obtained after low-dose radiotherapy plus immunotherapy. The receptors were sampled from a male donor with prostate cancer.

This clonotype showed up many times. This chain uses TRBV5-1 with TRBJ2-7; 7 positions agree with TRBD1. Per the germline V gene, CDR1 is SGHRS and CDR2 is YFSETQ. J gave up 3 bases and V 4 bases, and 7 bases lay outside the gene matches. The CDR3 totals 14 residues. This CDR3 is CASSNPGQNYEQYF. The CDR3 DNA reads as TGCGCCAGCAGCAATCCGGGACAGAACTACGAGCAGTACTTC. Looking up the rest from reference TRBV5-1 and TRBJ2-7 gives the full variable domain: KAGVTQTPRYLIKTRGQQVTLSCSPISGHRSVSWYQQTPGQGLQFLFEYFSETQRNKGNFPGRFSGRQFSNSRSEMNVSTLELGDSALYLCASSNPGQNYEQYFGPGTRLTVT.

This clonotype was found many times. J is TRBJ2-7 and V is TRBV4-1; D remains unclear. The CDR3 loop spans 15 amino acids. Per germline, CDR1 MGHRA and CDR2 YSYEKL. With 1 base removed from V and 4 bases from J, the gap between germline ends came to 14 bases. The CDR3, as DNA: TGCGCCAGCAGCCAAGCAAAACAGAGTCCATACGAGCAGTACTTC. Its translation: CASSQAKQSPYEQYF.

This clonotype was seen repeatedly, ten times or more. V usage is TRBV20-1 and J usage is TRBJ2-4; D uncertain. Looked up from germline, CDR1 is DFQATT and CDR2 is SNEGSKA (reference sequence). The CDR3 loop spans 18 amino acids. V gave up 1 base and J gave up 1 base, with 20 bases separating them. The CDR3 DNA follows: TGCAGTGCTAGAGCCCAGGAGTTCGTAGAAGTGGCCAAAAACATTCAGTACTTC. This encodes CSARAQEFVEVAKNIQYF.

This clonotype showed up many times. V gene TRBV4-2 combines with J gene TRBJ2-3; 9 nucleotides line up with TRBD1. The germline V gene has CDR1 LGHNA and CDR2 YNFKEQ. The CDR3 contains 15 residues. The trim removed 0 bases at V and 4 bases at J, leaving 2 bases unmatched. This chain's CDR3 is CASSQEWDRADTQYF. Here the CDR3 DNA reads TGTGCCAGCAGCCAAGAATGGGACAGGGCAGATACGCAGTATTTT.

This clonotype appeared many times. In DNA form, the CDR3 reads TGCAGTGCTCGTTCGGACAGGGGATACGAGCAGTACTTC. It is translated as CSARSDRGYEQYF. The V and J genes are TRBV20-1 and TRBJ2-7; 9 bases match TRBD1. Trimming removed 5 bases from V and 4 bases from J; junction bases left unmatched: 6. CDR3 length equals 13 residues. Germline assignment: CDR1 DFQATT and CDR2 SNEGSKA (reference sequence).

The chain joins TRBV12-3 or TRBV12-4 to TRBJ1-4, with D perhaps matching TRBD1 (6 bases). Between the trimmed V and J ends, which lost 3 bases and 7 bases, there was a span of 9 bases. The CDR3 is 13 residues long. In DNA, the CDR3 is TGTGCCAGCAGTTTCGGGGGGCGTGAAAAACTGTTTTTT. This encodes CASSFGGREKLFF.

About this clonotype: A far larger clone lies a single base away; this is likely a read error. CDR3 amino acids: CASRYSTSLDEQYF. The CDR3 nucleotides are TGTGCCAGCAGGTATTCGACTAGTTTAGATGAGCAGTACTTC. The chain links TRBV12-3 or TRBV12-4 to TRBJ2-7, with D possibly being TRBD2 (6 bases). CDR3 length equals 14 residues. The V end was cut by 6 bases, the J end by 7 bases, with 19 bases between.

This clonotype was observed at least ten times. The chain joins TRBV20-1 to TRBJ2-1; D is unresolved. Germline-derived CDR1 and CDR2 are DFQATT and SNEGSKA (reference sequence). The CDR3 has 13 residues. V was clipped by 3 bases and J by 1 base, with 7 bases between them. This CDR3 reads CSASEVSYNEQFF. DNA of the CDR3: TGCAGTGCTAGCGAGGTTTCCTACAATGAGCAGTTCTTC.

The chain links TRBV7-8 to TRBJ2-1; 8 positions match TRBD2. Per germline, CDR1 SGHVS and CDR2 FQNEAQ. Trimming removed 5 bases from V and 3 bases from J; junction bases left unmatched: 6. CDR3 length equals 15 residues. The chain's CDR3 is CASSPGTRGYNEQFF. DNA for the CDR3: TGTGCCAGCAGCCCAGGGACTAGGGGCTACAATGAGCAGTTCTTC.

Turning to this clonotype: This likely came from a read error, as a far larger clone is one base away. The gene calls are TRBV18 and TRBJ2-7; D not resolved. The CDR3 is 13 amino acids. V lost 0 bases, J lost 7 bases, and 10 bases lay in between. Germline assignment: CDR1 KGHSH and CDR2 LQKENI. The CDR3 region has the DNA TGTGCCAGCTCACCACCCTCCCTCGATGAGCAGTACTTC. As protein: CASSPPSLDEQYF.

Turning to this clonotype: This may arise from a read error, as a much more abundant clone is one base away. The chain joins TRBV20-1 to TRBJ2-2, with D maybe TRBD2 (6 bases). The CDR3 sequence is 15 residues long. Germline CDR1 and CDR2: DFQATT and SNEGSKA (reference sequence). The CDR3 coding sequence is TGCAGTGGGAGGGACCGAGCGATGGGCACCCGGGAGCTGTTTTTT. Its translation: CSGRDRAMGTRELFF.

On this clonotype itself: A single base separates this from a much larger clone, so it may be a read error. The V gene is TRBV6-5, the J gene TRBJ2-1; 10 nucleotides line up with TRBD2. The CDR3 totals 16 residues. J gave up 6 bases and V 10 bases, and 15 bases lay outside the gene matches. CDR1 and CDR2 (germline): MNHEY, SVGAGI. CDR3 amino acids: CANSPTLAGWANEQFF. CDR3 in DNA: TGTGCCAACAGCCCTACACTAGCGGGATGGGCCAATGAGCAGTTCTTC.

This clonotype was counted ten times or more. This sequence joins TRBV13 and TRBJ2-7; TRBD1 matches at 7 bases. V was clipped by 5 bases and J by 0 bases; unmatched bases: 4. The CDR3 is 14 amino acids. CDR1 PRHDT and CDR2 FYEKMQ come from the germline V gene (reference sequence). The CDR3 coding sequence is TGTGCCAGCAGCCCGACAGGGACCTCCTACGAGCAGTACTTC. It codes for CASSPTGTSYEQYF.

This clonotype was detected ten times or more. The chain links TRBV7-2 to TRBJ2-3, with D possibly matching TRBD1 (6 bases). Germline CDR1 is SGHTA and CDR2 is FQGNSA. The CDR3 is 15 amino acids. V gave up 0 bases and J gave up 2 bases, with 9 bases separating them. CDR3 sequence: CASSLAGQNTDTQYF. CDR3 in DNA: TGTGCCAGCAGCTTAGCTGGACAGAACACAGATACGCAGTATTTT.

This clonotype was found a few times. The CDR3 protein is CATSDSGVEGYTF. In DNA, the CDR3 is TGTGCCACCAGTGATTCTGGTGTCGAAGGCTACACCTTC. The chain joins TRBV24-1 to TRBJ1-2; the D is unclear. This CDR3 is 13 amino acids long. Deletions cut 2 bases from V and 8 bases from J, with 11 bases between. Germline V gene data show CDR1 as KGHDR and CDR2 as SFDVKD.

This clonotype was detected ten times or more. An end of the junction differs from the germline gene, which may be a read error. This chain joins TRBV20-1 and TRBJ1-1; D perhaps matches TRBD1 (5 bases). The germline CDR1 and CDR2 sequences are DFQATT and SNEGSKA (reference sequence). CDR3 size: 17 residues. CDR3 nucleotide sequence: TGCAGTGCTCGGGGTTATACCCGGGACCGAGTGAACTCTGAAGCTTTCTTT. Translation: CSARGYTRDRVNSEAFF.

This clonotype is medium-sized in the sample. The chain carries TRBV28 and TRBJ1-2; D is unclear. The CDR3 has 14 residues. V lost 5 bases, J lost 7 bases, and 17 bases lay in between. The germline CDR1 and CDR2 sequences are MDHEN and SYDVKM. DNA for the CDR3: TGTGCCAGCAGTCCCCCCGCCCGAGGTAGTGGCTACACCTTC. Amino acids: CASSPPARGSGYTF.

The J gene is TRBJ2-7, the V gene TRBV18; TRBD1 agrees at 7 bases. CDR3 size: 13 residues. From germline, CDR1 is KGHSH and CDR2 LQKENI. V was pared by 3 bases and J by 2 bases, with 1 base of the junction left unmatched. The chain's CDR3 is CASSPQGAYEQYF. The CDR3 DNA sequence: TGTGCCAGCTCACCTCAGGGGGCCTACGAGCAGTACTTC.

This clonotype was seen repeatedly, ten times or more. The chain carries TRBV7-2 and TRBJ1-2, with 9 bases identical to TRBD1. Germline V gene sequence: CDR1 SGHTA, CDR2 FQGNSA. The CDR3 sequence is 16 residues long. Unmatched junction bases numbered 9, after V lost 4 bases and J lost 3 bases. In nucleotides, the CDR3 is TGTGCCAGCAGCTCCTCTCCGGGACAGGGTCACTATGGCTACACCTTC. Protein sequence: CASSSSPGQGHYGYTF. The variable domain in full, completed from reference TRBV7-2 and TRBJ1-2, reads GAGVSQSPSNKVTEKGKDVELRCDPISGHTALYWYRQSLGQGLEFLIYFQGNSAPDKSGLPSDRFSAERTGGSVSTLTIQRTQQEDSAVYLCASSSSPGQGHYGYTFGSGTRLTVV.

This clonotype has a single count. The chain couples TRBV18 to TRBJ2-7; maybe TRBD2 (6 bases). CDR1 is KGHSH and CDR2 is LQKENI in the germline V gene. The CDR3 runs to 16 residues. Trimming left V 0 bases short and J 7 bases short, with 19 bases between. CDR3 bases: TGTGCCAGCTCACCACCGGGCGGAGGGCTTTCGGGGGAGCAGTACTTC. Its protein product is CASSPPGGGLSGEQYF.

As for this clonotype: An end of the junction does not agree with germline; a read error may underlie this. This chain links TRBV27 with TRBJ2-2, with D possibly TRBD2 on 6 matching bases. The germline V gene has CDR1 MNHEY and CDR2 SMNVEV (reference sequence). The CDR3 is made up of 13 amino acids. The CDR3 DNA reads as TGTGCCAGCACTCCCAACAACCCCGGGGAGGTGTTTTTT. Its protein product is CASTPNNPGEVFF.

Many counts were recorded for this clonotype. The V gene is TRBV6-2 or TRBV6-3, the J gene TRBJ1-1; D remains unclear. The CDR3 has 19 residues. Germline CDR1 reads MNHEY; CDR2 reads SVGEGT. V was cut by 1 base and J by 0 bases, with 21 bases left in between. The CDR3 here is CASSYLTFGEGPMNTEAFF. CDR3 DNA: TGTGCCAGCAGTTACTTGACGTTCGGGGAGGGCCCCATGAACACTGAAGCTTTCTTT.

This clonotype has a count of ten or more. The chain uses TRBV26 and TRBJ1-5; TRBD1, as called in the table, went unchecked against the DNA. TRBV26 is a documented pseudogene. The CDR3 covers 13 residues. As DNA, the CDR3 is TGTGCCAGCACCGGACAGTTAAATCAGCCCCAGCATTTT. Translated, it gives CASTGQLNQPQHF.

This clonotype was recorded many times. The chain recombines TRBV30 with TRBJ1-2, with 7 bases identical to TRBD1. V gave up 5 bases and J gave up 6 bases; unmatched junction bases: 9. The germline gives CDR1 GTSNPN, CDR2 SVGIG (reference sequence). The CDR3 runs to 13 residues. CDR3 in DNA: TGTGCCTGGGCCGGGAGGGGGCCGGATGGCTACACCTTC. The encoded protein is CAWAGRGPDGYTF.

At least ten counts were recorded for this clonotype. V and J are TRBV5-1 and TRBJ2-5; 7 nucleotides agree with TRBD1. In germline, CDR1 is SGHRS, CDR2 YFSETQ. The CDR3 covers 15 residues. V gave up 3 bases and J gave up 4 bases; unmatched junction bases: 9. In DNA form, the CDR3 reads TGCGCCAGCAGCTCGGCGGACAGGCAAGGAGAGACCCAGTACTTC. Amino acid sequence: CASSSADRQGETQYF.

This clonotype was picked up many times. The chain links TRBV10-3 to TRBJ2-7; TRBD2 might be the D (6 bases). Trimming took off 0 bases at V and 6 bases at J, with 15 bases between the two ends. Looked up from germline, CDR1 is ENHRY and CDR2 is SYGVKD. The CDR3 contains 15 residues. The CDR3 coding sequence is TGTGCCATCAGTGAGTCGACGGAAGGAGGGCGCGAGCAGTACTTC. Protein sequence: CAISESTEGGREQYF.

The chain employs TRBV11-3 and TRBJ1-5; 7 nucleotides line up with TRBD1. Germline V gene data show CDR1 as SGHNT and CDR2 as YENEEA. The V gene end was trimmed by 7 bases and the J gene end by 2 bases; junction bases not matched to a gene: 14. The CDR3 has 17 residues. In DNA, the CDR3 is TGTGCCAGCAATCATTCATGTCCAGGGACAGGCAATCAGCCCCAGCATTTT. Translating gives CASNHSCPGTGNQPQHF.

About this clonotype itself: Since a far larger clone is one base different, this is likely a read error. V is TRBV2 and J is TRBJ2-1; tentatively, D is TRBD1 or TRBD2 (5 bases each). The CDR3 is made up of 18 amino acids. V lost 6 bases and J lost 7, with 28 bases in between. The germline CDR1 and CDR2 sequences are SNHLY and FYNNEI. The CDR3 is CASSLSPRGPLTRNEQFF. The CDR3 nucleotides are TGTGCCAGCAGCTTATCGCCCCGGGGCCCCCTCACCAGGAATGAGCAGTTCTTC.